This TCR beta chain stems from a study of T-cell memory formation after mild COVID-19. Study conclusions and caveats: CD4+ contracting clones were found mainly in CM and EM, and CD8+ ones in EMRA.

Note on this clonotype: Its antigen is unidentified.

Libraries for TCRalpha and TCRbeta carried sample barcodes and unique molecular identifiers via 5'RACE. TCRdb reprocessed the 5' RACE reads via MiXCR and lists one record per CDR3 protein. The table shows 200,000 or so distinct CDR3 sequences, with 16% occurring only once. The sequenced sample was PBMCs or a T cell subset sorted from them (not recorded which). This receptor was taken from an adult woman who had mild COVID-19 (a few samples of this study predate the infection). Cell type and time point are not known.

The CDR3 nucleotides are TGCAGTGCTAGACTAGGAGGGAGGTCCAGCTCCTACAATGAGCAGTTCTTC. Translating gives CSARLGGRSSSYNEQFF. This chain joins TRBV20-1 and TRBJ2-1; TRBD2 is a possible D gene (6 bases). This CDR3 region has 17 residues. CDR1 is DFQATT and CDR2 is SNEGSKA in the germline V gene (reference sequence). V lost 2 bases and J lost 0, with 17 bases in between.